The sequence of this T cell receptor beta chain was determined in a study of blood T cell repertoires in COVID-19. Overall study: Nucleic acid was either cDNA or gDNA, and it came from T cells, B-cell-depleted T cells, or PBMCs.

As originally analysed: Estimation of nucleated cell counts was performed using reference gene primer amplification. Only in-frame clones appear in the TCRdb table, and some are missing; sequencing was by immunoSEQ multiplex PCR. V and J calls and clone size follow that table, whereas D and trimming were derived from the DNA. The sample lists about 250,000 clones; 80% to 90% were seen once. This clone was seen just once. The CDR3 loop spans 14 amino acids. CDR1 is KGHSH, CDR2 LQKENI, per germline. Trimming left V 2 bases short and J 0 bases short, with 8 bases between. V is TRBV18 and J is TRBJ2-7; D is undetermined. The clonotype was recovered from a woman in her 30s with active or convalescent COVID-19. The sequencing input was peripheral blood. In DNA, the CDR3 is TGTGCCAGCTCACCAATAGGAGTCTCCTACGAGCAGTACTTC. Encoded protein: CASSPIGVSYEQYF.